This T cell receptor (beta chain) was obtained from a study of response to subunit inactivated influenza vaccine. General study results and limits: Authors proposed each seasonal influenza vaccination draws in few new T cells.

Notes on this clonotype: Its antigen is currently unknown.

TCRdb recomputed calls from the RT-PCR reads with MiXCR, one row per CDR3 protein. The sample has over 800,000 distinct CDR3 sequences; 21% are singletons. This sample comprised PBMCs from blood, obtained roughly 5 days after vaccination. This receptor was obtained from a man aged 45-60 years who received an inactivated influenza vaccine.

The CDR3 DNA reads TGTGCCAGCAGCGTAGGGGAGAAGCCTAACACTGAAGCTTTCTTT. It specifies CASSVGEKPNTEAFF. The chain uses TRBV9 and TRBJ1-1, with unresolved D. The CDR3 is 15 residues long. Trimming cost V 0 bases and J 2 bases, with 11 bases left between them. Germline V gene lookup returns CDR1 SGDLS and CDR2 YYNGEE. Complete variable domain (other parts from reference TRBV9 and TRBJ1-1): DSGVTQTPKHLITATGQRVTLRCSPRSGDLSVYWYQQSLDQGLQFLIQYYNGEERAKGNILERFSAQQFPDLHSELNLSSLELGDSALYFCASSVGEKPNTEAFFGQGTRLTVV.